A selection of T cell receptor beta chains follows, all from one sample in a study of cytotoxic CD8 clonotypes in ibrutinib-treated CLL. TCRdb's copy holds only in-frame clones and misses some; the assay was immunoSEQ multiplex PCR. There are 250,000 to 350,000 clones in the sample; 70% to 80% occur only once, and around 6% lies in the top ten. The starting material was PBMCs, obtained at disease progression, from a patient treated with ibrutinib. The receptors derive from a human donor with chronic lymphocytic leukemia. The CDR3 runs from the conserved cysteine through the conserved F or W. D genes are given only for firm matches. Clone size is given for some rows only: seen once, a few or many times, or a class if the clone is expanded.

>TRBJ2-5|-|-|TRBV5-5
TGTGCCAGCAGTACCGCGGGGGAGACCCAGTACTTC
CASSTAGETQYF
>TRBJ2-2|-|TRBD2|TRBV29-1
TGCAGCGTTGGACTAGCGGGAGGTACCGGGGAGCTGTTTTTT
CSVGLAGGTGELFF
>TRBJ1-1|-|-|TRBV5-1
TGCGCCAGCAGCTTGCTGGGACCGTCGAACACTGAAGCTTTCTTT
CASSLLGPSNTEAFF
>TRBJ2-7|many|-|TRBV7-9
TGTGCCAGCACTTTTGTCGGGGGAATAGGCGAGCAGTACTTC
CASTFVGGIGEQYF
>TRBJ2-7|-|TRBD2|TRBV9
TGTGCCAGCAGCGTTACTAGCGGTTCTACCTACGAGCAGTACTTC
CASSVTSGSTYEQYF
>TRBJ2-7|-|TRBD1|TRBV29-1
TGCAGCGTTGCAAAGGGACAGGGGGCTTACGAGCAGTACTTC
CSVAKGQGAYEQYF
>TRBJ2-3|once|TRBD1|TRBV9
TGTGCCAGCAGCGTAGTGGGGACAGGGGGTACAGATACGCAGTATTTT
CASSVVGTGGTDTQYF
>TRBJ2-3|-|TRBD2|TRBV9
TGTGCCAGCAGCGTAGGTGGCGGGAGGGCCTCTGATACGCAGTATTTT
CASSVGGGRASDTQYF
>TRBJ2-1|-|-|TRBV7-9
TGTGCCAGCAGCTTAGGTGGGCGTGAGCAGTTCTTC
CASSLGGREQFF
>TRBJ2-7|few|-|TRBV27
TGTGCAGAGGCCTACGAGCAGTACTTC
CAEAYEQYF
>TRBJ2-1|-|-|TRBV28
TGTGCCAGCAGCCCTAGCAGGTTTCCCAATGAGCAGTTCTTC
CASSPSRFPNEQFF
>TRBJ2-1|-|-|TRBV19
TGTGCCAGTAGTACCCAGTGGTATGAGCAGTTCTTC
CASSTQWYEQFF
>TRBJ2-2|-|TRBD2|TRBV7-3
TGTGCCAGCAGCCTAATAGCGGGAGGGCCCTCCGGGGAGCTGTTTTTT
CASSLIAGGPSGELFF
>TRBJ1-1|few|-|TRBV29-1
TGCAGCGTTGAAGATGGCAGGGGCACTGAAGCTTTCTTT
CSVEDGRGTEAFF
>TRBJ2-5|-|TRBD2|TRBV10-3
TGTGCCATCAGTGAGTCAAGACTAGCGGGGGACCGGTACCAAGAGACCCAGTACTTC
CAISESRLAGDRYQETQYF
>TRBJ2-5|-|-|TRBV20-1
TGCAGTGCCCGACAGCAAGAGACCCAGTACTTC
CSARQQETQYF
>TRBJ1-2|-|-|TRBV28
TGTGCCAGCAGTTTGGTGGGCAGGGGAGGCTACTATGGCTACACCTTC
CASSLVGRGGYYGYTF
>TRBJ1-1|few|-|TRBV5-1
TGCGCCAGCAGCCGAGACAGGAACACTGAAGCTTTCTTT
CASSRDRNTEAFF
>TRBJ1-1|many|-|TRBV27
TGTGCCAGCAGTTTACTCCAGGACACTGAAGCTTTCTTT
CASSLLQDTEAFF
>TRBJ1-1|-|-|TRBV13
TGTGCCAGCAGCTTATTCGGCTCCCTGAACACTGAAGCTTTCTTT
CASSLFGSLNTEAFF
>TRBJ1-3|-|-|TRBV19
TGTGCCAGTAGTATCACCTCTGGAAACACCATATATTTT
CASSITSGNTIYF
>TRBJ2-4|-|-|TRBV29-1
TGCAGCGTGACGGGGGATAAAAACATTCAGTACTTC
CSVTGDKNIQYF
>TRBJ2-7|-|TRBD2|TRBV5-6
TGTGCCAGCAGCTGGGGGGCTAGCGGGAGTCGGTCCTACGAGCAGTACTTC
CASSWGASGSRSYEQYF
>TRBJ2-7|-|TRBD2|TRBV4-3
TGCGCCAGCAGCCAAGAAGGCGGGGGGCGGGAGCAGTACTTC
CASSQEGGGREQYF
>TRBJ2-7|-|-|TRBV27
TGTGCCAGCAGTTTTTTGGGGGGAGCCTACGAGCAGTACTTC
CASSFLGGAYEQYF
>TRBJ2-5|-|TRBD1|TRBV5-1
TGCGCCAGCAGCTTGGAGGTTGGGACAGGGGAAGAGACCCAGTACTTC
CASSLEVGTGEETQYF
>TRBJ2-5|-|-|TRBV9
TGTGCCAGCAGCCCAGTCTCGAGGGAACAAGAGACCCAGTACTTC
CASSPVSREQETQYF
>TRBJ2-3|-|TRBD1|TRBV7-9
TGTGCCAGCAGCACCGCTCCCCAGGGGGCGCCGGGGACGCAGTATTTT
CASSTAPQGAPGTQYF
>TRBJ1-5|-|-|TRBV18
TGTGCCAGCTCACCCTCCGAGACAGGAGGTCAGCCCCAGCATTTT
CASSPSETGGQPQHF